Listed below are T cell receptor beta chains from one sample, sequenced in a study of CD8+ T cells in alopecia areata. Using immunoSEQ multiplex PCR, the repertoire was profiled, and TCRdb retains in-frame clones only, with some absent. The sample includes about 210,000 clones, around 57% of them seen just once. The input for sequencing was CD4+ T cells sorted from blood, taken at week 4, from a patient treated with tofacitinib. The receptors were gathered from a human donor with alopecia areata. The CDR3 runs from the conserved cysteine through the conserved F or W. D genes are given only for firm matches. Clone size is not always given. Where it is, it says once, few, many or a class for expanded clones.

size	D	V	J	DNA	CDR3
.	.	TRBV19	TRBJ2-3	TGTGCCAGTAGTAGTCTGAGTGCTACAGATACGCAGTATTTT	CASSSLSATDTQYF
once	.	TRBV2	TRBJ1-2	TGTGCCAGCAGTGAACAGGTCGGCTACACCTTC	CASSEQVGYTF
.	.	TRBV5-1	TRBJ1-1	TGCGCCAGCAGCCTTTCTGGAGGGAACACTGAAGCTTTCTTT	CASSLSGGNTEAFF
.	.	TRBV9	TRBJ1-5	TGTGCCAGCAGCGTAGGGACGAATCAGCCCCAGCATTTT	CASSVGTNQPQHF
once	.	TRBV6-5	TRBJ2-3	TGTGCCAGCAGTTACGCCTCTACAGATACGCAGTATTTT	CASSYASTDTQYF
.	.	TRBV2	TRBJ2-1	TGTGCCAGCAGTGGTGCAGAATCCTACAATGAGCAGTTCTTC	CASSGAESYNEQFF
.	.	TRBV5-6	TRBJ1-2	TGTGCCAGCAGGGACCGCTATGGCTACACCTTC	CASRDRYGYTF
.	TRBD1	TRBV25-1	TRBJ2-1	TGTGCCAGCAGTGAACCGAAAACGGGGGACAGGGCGCAGTTCTTC	CASSEPKTGDRAQFF
few	TRBD1	TRBV7-9	TRBJ1-4	TGTGCCAGCAGGTTATCGGGACAGGGAAATGAAAAACTGTTTTTT	CASRLSGQGNEKLFF
.	.	TRBV6-1	TRBJ2-2	TGTGCCAGCAGTTCTTCTTTCGGGGAGCTGTTTTTT	CASSSSFGELFF
.	.	TRBV29-1	TRBJ1-2	TGCCCTGGGCCCTATGGCTACACCTTC	CPGPYGYTF
few	TRBD1	TRBV5-4	TRBJ2-7	TGTGCCAGCAGTATGGACAGGGGGCCTAGCGAGCAGTACTTC	CASSMDRGPSEQYF
.	.	TRBV23-1	TRBJ1-2	TGCGCCAGCAGTCAATTTGGACAGTACTATGGCTACACCTTC	CASSQFGQYYGYTF
few	.	TRBV10-3	TRBJ1-1	TGTGCCATCAGTGAGTCAGCGGTTGAAGCTTTCTTT	CAISESAVEAFF
.	TRBD2	TRBV9	TRBJ2-1	TGTGCCAGCAGACAGGGACTAGCGGGGTCCCCAAATGAGCAGTTCTTC	CASRQGLAGSPNEQFF
few	.	TRBV5-1	TRBJ2-1	TGCGCCAGCAGCTTCGGCAGTTCGCAGTTCTTC	CASSFGSSQFF
few	.	TRBV9	TRBJ2-2	TGTGCCAGCAGCGTAGAGGGTTCCGGGGAGCTGTTTTTT	CASSVEGSGELFF
.	TRBD2	TRBV5-1	TRBJ2-1	TGCGCCAGCAGCTTGGAGGCTAGCGGAATCTACAATGAGCAGTTCTTC	CASSLEASGIYNEQFF
few	.	TRBV15	TRBJ1-2	TGTGCCACCAGCAGACAGGGCTATGGCTACACCTTC	CATSRQGYGYTF
.	.	TRBV9	TRBJ2-1	TGTGCCAGCAGCCTAGCCCGAGGGGAGCAGTTCTTC	CASSLARGEQFF
.	.	TRBV15	TRBJ1-1	TGTGCCACCAGCAGAACTACCTGGGACACTGAAGCTTTCTTT	CATSRTTWDTEAFF
.	.	TRBV30	TRBJ1-5	TGTGCCTGGAGTGCGGGGGAGAGTCAGCCCCAGCATTTT	CAWSAGESQPQHF
.	.	TRBV28	TRBJ1-1	TGTGCCAGCAGTTCACCTGTGGGGGGCGAGAAGGGAGCTTTCTTT	CASSSPVGGEKGAFF
.	.	TRBV11-2	TRBJ2-3	TGTGCCAGCAGCCCCGATCAAGGACCAACAGATACGCAGTATTTT	CASSPDQGPTDTQYF
few	.	TRBV5-1	TRBJ2-5	TGCGCCAGCAGCATGGGACCCTCGGAAGAGACCCAGTACTTC	CASSMGPSEETQYF
.	.	TRBV12-5	TRBJ2-5	TGTGCTAGTGGTTTGGTAACTCAGACCGGGAGGGGGCCACAAGAGACCCAGTACTTC	CASGLVTQTGRGPQETQYF
few	.	TRBV29-1	TRBJ2-7	TGCAGCGTTGAAAGGGGGAGGGAGCAGTACTTC	CSVERGREQYF
.	.	TRBV25-1	TRBJ2-2	TGTGCCAGCAGTGAAGAGGACAGAAACACCGGGGAGCTGTTTTTT	CASSEEDRNTGELFF
.	.	TRBV5-6	TRBJ2-7	TGTGCCAGCAGCACAGGAAGCTCCTACGAGCAGTACTTC	CASSTGSSYEQYF
.	.	TRBV14	TRBJ2-1	TGTGCCAGCAGCCAAGATCGATGGGTACAGTTCTTC	CASSQDRWVQFF
few	TRBD2	TRBV7-2	TRBJ2-5	TGTGCCAGCAGCCCTAGCGGGGGGCGGGAGACCCAGTACTTC	CASSPSGGRETQYF
.	.	TRBV7-6	TRBJ1-6	TGTGCCAGCAGCTTGTGGGAATATAATTCACCCCTCCACTTT	CASSLWEYNSPLHF
.	.	TRBV25-1	TRBJ1-2	TGTGCCAGCAGTGAATTTCAGGTTTCCGCCTACACCTTC	CASSEFQVSAYTF
.	.	TRBV13	TRBJ2-7	TGTGCCAGCAGCTTAGGGACCGTCTACGAGCAGTACTTC	CASSLGTVYEQYF
few	.	TRBV5-1	TRBJ2-1	TGCGCCAGCAGCTTGGCCACAGCCCCGAGCTCCTACAATGAGCAGTTCTTC	CASSLATAPSSYNEQFF
once	TRBD2	TRBV6-6	TRBJ2-3	TGTGCCAGCAGGCGGGGGACCACAGATACGCAGTATTTT	CASRRGTTDTQYF
once	.	TRBV4-3	TRBJ1-1	TGCGCCAGCAGCCAAGAGGCCCAGGGCCTTGAAGCTTTCTTT	CASSQEAQGLEAFF
.	TRBD1	TRBV9	TRBJ1-4	TGTGCCAGCAGCCTAGGTCAGGGGGCGAATGAAAAACTGTTTTTT	CASSLGQGANEKLFF
.	.	TRBV29-1	TRBJ2-3	TGCAGCGCACGATTCACAGATACGCAGTATTTT	CSARFTDTQYF